This T cell receptor beta chain appears in the sequencing data of a study of blood T cell repertoires in COVID-19. Study summary: The United States, Italy and Spain supplied acute and convalescent COVID-19 samples.

TCRdb's copy holds only in-frame clones and misses some; the assay was immunoSEQ multiplex PCR. The table has 100,000 to 150,000 clones, about four fifths seen once; the top ten hold 15% to 20%. By sample fraction, this clone is medium-sized. There are 16 residues in the CDR3. Trimming removed 2 bases from V and 4 bases from J; junction bases left unmatched: 8. Germline assignment: CDR1 MDHEN and CDR2 SYDVKM. The V and J genes are TRBV28 and TRBJ2-7, with TRBD2 matching 10 bases. This sequence was found in a man between 25 and 39 years old with COVID-19, enrolled during active disease. Sequenced sample: peripheral blood. As DNA, the CDR3 is TGTGCCAGCAGTTTACTCCAGCGGGAGGGCTGGTACGAGCAGTACTTC. Its translation: CASSLLQREGWYEQYF.